This passage covers 6 T cell receptor beta chains from one sample sequenced in a study of persistence of HIV-infected CD4 T cells. No cognate antigen is known for these TCRs. The immunoSEQ assay was version 4, run in survey mode. The assay was immunoSEQ multiplex PCR, and TCRdb's table has in-frame clones only and misses some. This table has around 48,000 clones, more than 70% appearing once. The stimulus was lysate of CMV-infected fibroblasts, 10 ug/mL. Sorted nonresponding memory CD4+ T cells were CD40L-negative, CD69-negative, CD45RO-high. The sample consisted of CD4+ T cells sorted from PBMCs after roughly 18-hour stimulation, taken from a patient who received antiretroviral therapy. The origin of the receptors is an adult man with HIV who was CMV-seropositive.

This rearrangement joins TRBV13 to TRBJ1-1; D unresolved. The V end lost 2 bases, the J end lost 0 bases, and 10 bases lay between the germline ends. The length of the CDR3 is 15 residues. Germline CDR1 PRHDT, CDR2 FYEKMQ (reference sequence). CDR3 protein: CASSLSPGMNTEAFF. Written as DNA, the CDR3 is TGTGCCAGCAGCTTAAGTCCGGGAATGAACACTGAAGCTTTCTTT.

The chain has TRBV7-9 and TRBJ1-1; 9 bases match TRBD1. The V gene end was trimmed by 1 base and the J gene end by 4 bases; junction bases not matched to a gene: 1. The CDR3 loop spans 14 amino acids. Germline V CDR1 and CDR2: SEHNR, FQNEAQ (reference sequence). The CDR3 DNA reads as TGTGCCAGCAGCTTAGGGGACAGGGCCACTGAAGCTTTCTTT. This sequence encodes CASSLGDRATEAFF. Supplemented by reference TRBV7-9 and TRBJ1-1, the full variable domain reads DTGVSQNPRHKITKRGQNVTFRCDPISEHNRLYWYRQTLGQGPEFLTYFQNEAQLEKSRLLSDRFSAERPKGSFSTLEIQRTEQGDSAMYLCASSLGDRATEAFFGQGTRLTVV.

This clone was seen a single time. This rearrangement joins TRBV12-3 or TRBV12-4 to TRBJ2-7; D gene unclear. The CDR3 is 12 amino acids. Trimming took 3 bases from V and 2 from J, leaving 5 bases between them. CDR3 DNA: TGTGCCAGCAGTTTCGGACCCTACGAGCAGTACTTC. Residues: CASSFGPYEQYF.

V is TRBV6-2 or TRBV6-3 and J is TRBJ2-7; TRBD1 aligns across 8 bases. The CDR3 totals 16 residues. The J segment lost 12 bases and the V segment lost 5 bases, leaving 21 bases of the junction unmatched. Looked up from germline, CDR1 is MNHEY and CDR2 is SVGEGT. The CDR3 loop reads CASSEARGQGSKEWYF. The CDR3 coding sequence is TGTGCCAGCAGTGAGGCGCGCGGACAGGGCTCTAAAGAGTGGTACTTC.

Only one count was recorded for this clone. Other DNA sequences in this specimen translate into the identical CDR3. The chain uses TRBV5-4 and TRBJ2-7; D is unresolved. The CDR3 is made up of 12 amino acids. Trimming cost V 0 bases and J 4 bases, with 5 bases left between them. The germline V gene has CDR1 SGHNT and CDR2 YYREEE (reference sequence). This chain's CDR3 is CASSLVGYEQYF. The CDR3 DNA reads TGTGCCAGCAGCTTGGTCGGTTACGAGCAGTACTTC.

The gene calls are TRBV5-1 and TRBJ2-7; D perhaps matches TRBD2 (6 bases). Deletions cut 4 bases from V and 4 bases from J, with 12 bases between. The germline CDR1 and CDR2 sequences are SGHRS and YFSETQ. The CDR3 is made up of 13 amino acids. Here the CDR3 DNA reads TGCGCCAGCAGCGGGGGGTTTGGGTACGAGCAGTACTTC. It is translated as CASSGGFGYEQYF.